Each of the 28 T cell receptor beta chains below was sequenced from the same sample in a study of PD-L1 blockade in urothelial cancer listed by TCRdb under 2017. Library preparation was by the immunoSEQ multiplex PCR assay. TCRdb stores this immuneACCESS table with in-frame sequences only. Part of the clones is absent; in the studies checked, under half of the shortfall reflects unresolved V genes, and no reason is known for the rest. The sample includes around 20,000 clones, with around 90% observed a single time. The leading ten clones occupy about 4% of the sample. The source was PBMCs, collected around atezolizumab (anti-PD-L1) treatment. The receptors come from a man aged 50-60 years with urothelial cancer.

This chain joins TRBV28 and TRBJ2-1; 9 bases line up with TRBD1. The CDR3 is made up of 20 amino acids. V shed 5 bases and J 0 bases; nucleotides not matched to a gene: 17. The germline V gene has CDR1 MDHEN and CDR2 SYDVKM. The CDR3 DNA reads as TGTGCCAGCAGTCTAATTCCGGGACAGGGAACCGATCGCTCCTACAATGAGCAGTTCTTC. This codes for CASSLIPGQGTDRSYNEQFF.

This clone was picked up one time. The chain carries TRBV27 and TRBJ2-3; 7 positions agree with TRBD2. CDR3 length equals 17 residues. Germline CDR1 reads MNHEY; CDR2 reads SMNVEV (reference sequence). The V gene end was trimmed by 4 bases and the J gene end by 4 bases; junction bases not matched to a gene: 14. The CDR3, as DNA: TGTGCCAGCAGTTCCCCCCGGCGGGGAGGGCCATCAGATACGCAGTATTTT. Translated: CASSSPRRGGPSDTQYF.

The rearrangement links TRBV6-5 to TRBJ2-7, with D perhaps TRBD1 (6 bases). The V end lost 3 bases, the J end lost 0 bases, and 12 bases lay between the germline ends. Germline V gene sequence: CDR1 MNHEY, CDR2 SVGAGI. The CDR3 is 15 residues long. The CDR3 here is CASSYTDSNSYEQYF. As DNA, the CDR3 is TGTGCCAGCAGTTATACGGACAGTAACTCCTACGAGCAGTACTTC.

This clone was detected once. The chain couples TRBV27 to TRBJ1-2, with unresolved D. Germline lookup yields CDR1 MNHEY and CDR2 SMNVEV (reference sequence). This CDR3 is built from 15 residues. With 6 bases removed from V and 7 bases from J, the gap between germline ends came to 21 bases. This CDR3 is CASSPGRAPSGGYTF. DNA of the CDR3: TGTGCCAGCAGCCCCGGACGGGCACCCAGCGGTGGCTACACCTTC.

The chain carries TRBV6-4 and TRBJ1-6; unclear D gene. The V gene's germline CDR1 is MRHNA and CDR2 SNTAGT. The CDR3 contains 15 residues. The V end was cut by 4 bases, the J end by 5 bases, with 12 bases between. CDR3 protein: CASSARWGDNSPLHF. DNA of the CDR3: TGTGCCAGCAGTGCCCGTTGGGGAGATAATTCACCCCTCCACTTT.

The chain employs TRBV11-2 and TRBJ2-7; 10 bases fit TRBD1. The CDR3 length is 17 residues. The J segment lost 5 bases and the V segment lost 3 bases, leaving 13 bases of the junction unmatched. Germline lookup yields CDR1 SGHAT and CDR2 FQNNGV. The DNA of the CDR3 is TGTGCCAGCAGCTTCCTAGGCCGGGACAGGGGTGGCAACGAGCAGTACTTC. It specifies CASSFLGRDRGGNEQYF.

A note on this clone: Within the sample, other DNA sequences also encode this same CDR3. J is TRBJ2-5 and V is TRBV30; the D gene is possibly TRBD1 (6 bases). Per germline, CDR1 GTSNPN and CDR2 SVGIG (reference sequence). This CDR3 is 13 amino acids long. The V and J ends lost 0 bases and 11 bases respectively, with 16 bases between them. The CDR3 loop reads CAWSVPGARPQYF. CDR3 DNA sequence: TGTGCCTGGAGTGTACCAGGGGCACGACCTCAGTACTTC.

The sample holds one count of this clone. The rearrangement uses TRBV11-2 and TRBJ2-7; D is perhaps TRBD1 (6 bases). Germline V gene sequence: CDR1 SGHAT, CDR2 FQNNGV. This CDR3 is 15 amino acids long. V shed 0 bases and J shed 3 bases, with 12 bases lying between them. CDR3: CASSLDIVQGYEQYF. The DNA of the CDR3 is TGTGCCAGCAGCTTAGATATTGTACAGGGCTACGAGCAGTACTTC.

The chain is built from TRBV7-8 and TRBJ1-2; 7 bases agree with TRBD1. CDR3 length: 14 amino acids. V lost 1 base, J lost 4 bases, and 3 bases stayed unmatched. Germline V gene lookup returns CDR1 SGHVS and CDR2 FQNEAQ. The CDR3: CASSLGQGGYGYTF. The CDR3 DNA sequence: TGTGCCAGCAGCTTAGGGCAGGGGGGCTATGGCTACACCTTC.

The rearrangement joins TRBV7-2 to TRBJ1-2; TRBD1 matches 7 bases. The V and J ends lost 4 bases and 8 bases, in that order; junction bases with no gene match: 10. The CDR3 length is 14 residues. Germline V gives CDR1 SGHTA, CDR2 FQGNSA. The CDR3 protein is CASSSLAGGGGYTF. The DNA of the CDR3 is TGTGCCAGCAGCTCCCTCGCAGGGGGTGGAGGCTACACCTTC. The full variable domain, with the rest looked up from reference TRBV7-2 and TRBJ1-2, is GAGVSQSPSNKVTEKGKDVELRCDPISGHTALYWYRQSLGQGLEFLIYFQGNSAPDKSGLPSDRFSAERTGGSVSTLTIQRTQQEDSAVYLCASSSLAGGGGYTFGSGTRLTVV.

The chain's CDR3 is CASSLGRGTDGYTF. The CDR3, as DNA: TGTGCCAGCAGCTTAGGTCGGGGGACTGATGGCTACACCTTC. V and J are TRBV5-6 and TRBJ1-2; D is perhaps TRBD1 (5 bases). V dropped 2 bases and J dropped 6 bases, with 14 bases sitting between them. Germline V lookup: CDR1 SGHDT, CDR2 YYEEEE. This CDR3 has 14 amino acids.

This chain connects TRBV7-9 to TRBJ2-7; D is perhaps TRBD1 (5 bases). Per germline, CDR1 SEHNR and CDR2 FQNEAQ (reference sequence). V was cut by 5 bases and J by 4 bases, with 24 bases left in between. The CDR3 has 17 amino acids. CDR3 residues: CASSGHHQTQARYEQYF. The CDR3 DNA reads as TGTGCCAGCAGCGGTCACCACCAGACACAGGCCCGTTACGAGCAGTACTTC.

Only one count was recorded for this clone. This chain links TRBV11-2 with TRBJ1-1; 7 bases are shared with TRBD1. Losses at the gene ends were 3 bases for V and 7 bases for J; bases not matched to a gene: 11. The CDR3 consists of 15 residues. Germline CDR1 is SGHAT and CDR2 is FQNNGV. CDR3 in DNA: TGTGCCAGCAGCTTCCGACAGGGCGGAGGGGGTGAAGCTTTCTTT. Protein sequence: CASSFRQGGGGEAFF.

The rearrangement links TRBV7-9 to TRBJ2-2, with a possible D match to TRBD1 (5 bases). CDR3 length: 18 amino acids. The germline V and J ends were trimmed by 5 bases and 4 bases, with 23 bases remaining between them. CDR1 is SEHNR, CDR2 FQNEAQ, per germline (reference sequence). The CDR3 bases are TGTGCCAGCAGCCAAAGGGGTTCCAACTCGCGTGGCACCGGGGAGCTGTTTTTT. Its translation is CASSQRGSNSRGTGELFF.

This clone is medium-sized within its sample. The chain employs TRBV30 and TRBJ2-7; D is possibly TRBD2 (6 bases). The V gene's germline CDR1 is GTSNPN and CDR2 SVGIG (reference sequence). The CDR3 has 14 residues. The V gene lost 1 base and the J gene lost 2 bases, with 12 bases spanning the gap. The CDR3 bases are TGTGCCTGGAGTGATGCGGCGGGAACCTACGAGCAGTACTTC. Protein: CAWSDAAGTYEQYF.

This chain's CDR3 is CASSLRTSGTYNEQFF. CDR3 sequence (DNA): TGTGCCAGCAGCCTCCGGACTAGCGGGACTTACAATGAGCAGTTCTTC. This sequence joins TRBV7-2 and TRBJ2-1; 12 bases are shared with TRBD2. V lost 5 bases and J lost 4; bases outside the gene matches: 6. Germline CDR1 is SGHTA and CDR2 is FQGNSA. CDR3 length equals 16 residues.

The CDR3, as DNA: TGTGCCAGTGAACAGGGGGATACCGGAAACACCATATATTTT. Its protein is CASEQGDTGNTIYF. The V call is TRBV18, the J call TRBJ1-3; 8 bases match TRBD1. Germline CDR1 KGHSH, CDR2 LQKENI. Germline trimming cut 9 bases from V and 4 bases from J; bases unmatched to any gene: 8. There are 14 residues in the CDR3.

The chain recombines TRBV19 with TRBJ2-2, with 8 bases aligning to TRBD2. The germline gives CDR1 LNHDA, CDR2 SQIVND (reference sequence). V shed 3 bases and J 1 base; nucleotides not matched to a gene: 25. The CDR3 has 23 residues. The CDR3 spells CASSIILALHLSSGPLNTGELFF. In DNA form, the CDR3 reads TGTGCCAGTAGTATCATTCTAGCCCTTCACCTTTCTAGCGGGCCCTTGAACACCGGGGAGCTGTTTTTT.

This clone occurred once. The chain couples TRBV7-2 to TRBJ2-4, with a possible D match to TRBD1 (6 bases). The length of the CDR3 is 14 residues. The germline V and J ends were trimmed by 5 bases and 9 bases, with 17 bases remaining between them. Germline-derived CDR1 and CDR2 are SGHTA and FQGNSA. The CDR3 sequence: CASSASAGASIQYF. The CDR3, as DNA: TGTGCCAGCAGCGCCTCGGCAGGGGCGAGCATTCAGTACTTC. Based on the CDR3 plus reference TRBV7-2 and TRBJ2-4, the full variable domain is GAGVSQSPSNKVTEKGKDVELRCDPISGHTALYWYRQSLGQGLEFLIYFQGNSAPDKSGLPSDRFSAERTGGSVSTLTIQRTQQEDSAVYLCASSASAGASIQYFGAGTRLSVL.

The chain couples TRBV27 to TRBJ2-1; D ambiguous. Trimming took 3 bases from V and 8 from J, leaving 5 bases between them. The CDR3 is 11 residues long. Per germline, CDR1 MNHEY and CDR2 SMNVEV (reference sequence). CDR3 residues: CASSFMYEQFF. As DNA, the CDR3 is TGTGCCAGCAGTTTTATGTATGAGCAGTTCTTC.

The gene calls are TRBV7-8 and TRBJ2-1; a weak D match, TRBD2 (6 bases). Per germline, CDR1 SGHVS and CDR2 FQNEAQ. The CDR3 is 17 residues long. With 4 bases removed from V and 8 bases from J, the gap between germline ends came to 24 bases. CDR3 sequence reads: CASSSPRGSGQVYEQFF. CDR3 nucleotides: TGTGCCAGCAGCTCCCCCCGGGGTAGCGGACAAGTCTATGAGCAGTTCTTC.

The chain combines TRBV4-3 with TRBJ1-3, with 8 positions matching TRBD1. The CDR3 consists of 16 residues. From germline, CDR1 is LGHNA and CDR2 YSLEER. V was pared by 0 bases and J by 4 bases, with 5 bases of the junction left unmatched. The CDR3 protein is CASSQDSDRAGNTIYF. DNA for the CDR3: TGCGCCAGCAGCCAAGATTCGGACAGGGCCGGAAACACCATATATTTT.

The CDR3 reads CASRRLAGGLRDTQYF. For the CDR3, the DNA is TGTGCCAGTAGGAGATTAGCGGGGGGGCTTAGAGATACGCAGTATTTT. This chain links TRBV19 with TRBJ2-3; 11 bases line up with TRBD2. The CDR3 is made up of 16 amino acids. The junction had 10 bases not matched to a gene; V was cut back by 6 bases and J by 5 bases. Germline-derived CDR1 and CDR2 are LNHDA and SQIVND (reference sequence).

This clone appeared once. The gene calls are TRBV7-2 and TRBJ1-2; possible D gene TRBD1, 5 bases. Trimming left V 8 bases short and J 5 bases short, with 18 bases between. The CDR3 is 14 amino acids. Germline CDR1 reads SGHTA; CDR2 reads FQGNSA. DNA for the CDR3: TGTGCCAGCCGGGGGGTTAGGTCTGGGTATGGCTACACCTTC. Protein: CASRGVRSGYGYTF.

The chain has TRBV6-5 and TRBJ2-2, with unresolved D. The V gene's germline CDR1 is MNHEY and CDR2 SVGAGI. The CDR3 contains 13 residues. V was pared by 2 bases and J by 7 bases, with 8 bases between. The chain's CDR3 is CASSYPLGGELFF. As DNA, the CDR3 is TGTGCCAGCAGTTACCCTCTCGGCGGGGAGCTGTTTTTT.

This chain connects TRBV6-5 to TRBJ2-7, with D perhaps TRBD2 (6 bases). Germline CDR1 and CDR2: MNHEY and SVGAGI. The CDR3 is made up of 15 amino acids. V lost 0 bases to trimming and J lost 2 bases, with 11 bases between them. As DNA, the CDR3 is TGTGCCAGCAGTTACTCGAGTAGCGGAACCTACGAGCAGTACTTC. Translating it yields CASSYSSSGTYEQYF.

About this clone: Other DNA sequences in this sample translate to the same CDR3. The chain joins TRBV5-1 to TRBJ2-7; TRBD2 aligns across 9 bases. The CDR3 length is 15 residues. Germline V gene sequence: CDR1 SGHRS, CDR2 YFSETQ. V dropped 4 bases and J dropped 1; count of bases not matched to a gene: 6. The CDR3 spells CASSQISGSSYEQYF. As DNA, the CDR3 is TGCGCCAGCAGCCAAATTAGCGGGAGTTCCTACGAGCAGTACTTC. Full variable domain (outside the CDR3, taken from reference TRBV5-1 and TRBJ2-7): KAGVTQTPRYLIKTRGQQVTLSCSPISGHRSVSWYQQTPGQGLQFLFEYFSETQRNKGNFPGRFSGRQFSNSRSEMNVSTLELGDSALYLCASSQISGSSYEQYFGPGTRLTVT.

The CDR3 sequence is CASSEHEGVFGYTF. As DNA, the CDR3 is TGTGCCAGCAGTGAGCACGAGGGTGTATTCGGCTACACCTTC. J is TRBJ1-2 and V is TRBV21-1. TRBV21-1 is classified as a pseudogene. This CDR3 spans 14 amino acids.